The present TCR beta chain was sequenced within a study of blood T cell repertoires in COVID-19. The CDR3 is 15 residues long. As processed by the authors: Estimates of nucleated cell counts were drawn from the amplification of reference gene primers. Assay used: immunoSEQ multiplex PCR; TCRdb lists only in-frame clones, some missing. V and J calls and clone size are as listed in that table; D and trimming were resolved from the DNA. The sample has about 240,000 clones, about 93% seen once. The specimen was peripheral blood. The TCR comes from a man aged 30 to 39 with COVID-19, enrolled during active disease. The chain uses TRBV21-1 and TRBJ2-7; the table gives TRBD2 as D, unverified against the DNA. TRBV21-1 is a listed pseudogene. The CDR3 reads CASSKDGIDAYEQYF. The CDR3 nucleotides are TGTGCCAGCAGCAAAGACGGGATAGACGCCTACGAGCAGTACTTC.